This passage covers 27 T cell receptor beta chains from one sample sequenced in a study of blood T cell repertoires in COVID-19. Data came from immunoSEQ multiplex PCR; TCRdb stores just in-frame clones and leaves some out. The sample comprises about 260,000 clones, 75% to 90% of which are singletons, and approximately 2% rests with the top ten. Input material: peripheral blood. These receptors all stem from a young man with active or convalescent COVID-19.

J is TRBJ1-1 and V is TRBV5-5; 9 bases are a match to TRBD1. Germline V gives CDR1 SGHKS, CDR2 YYEKEE (reference sequence). The CDR3 contains 16 residues. V trimming: 4 bases; J trimming: 0 bases; junction bases outside the gene matches: 7. The CDR3 coding sequence is TGTGCCAGCAGCCTAGGACAGGGGACACTGAACACTGAAGCTTTCTTT. Translating it yields CASSLGQGTLNTEAFF.

The chain couples TRBV7-8 to TRBJ1-5; 9 nucleotides agree with TRBD1. The CDR3 has 17 residues. Trimming cost V 4 bases and J 6 bases; bases outside gene matches: 13. CDR1 and CDR2 (germline): SGHVS, FQNEAQ. CDR3 sequence reads: CASSSNLGQGFRQPQHF. The CDR3 coding sequence is TGTGCCAGCAGCTCCAACCTGGGACAGGGATTTCGTCAGCCCCAGCATTTT.

This clone was counted a single time. The rearrangement joins TRBV30 to TRBJ1-1, with D unresolved. The V gene lost 3 bases and the J gene lost 3 bases, with 17 bases spanning the gap. The V gene's germline CDR1 is GTSNPN and CDR2 SVGIG (reference sequence). The CDR3 has 15 amino acids. This CDR3 is CAWRDPGFWDTEAFF. As DNA, the CDR3 is TGTGCCTGGAGGGATCCGGGGTTCTGGGACACTGAAGCTTTCTTT.

The J gene is TRBJ2-5, the V gene TRBV7-2; 7 bases align to TRBD1. Germline V gene lookup returns CDR1 SGHTA and CDR2 FQGNSA. CDR3 length: 14 amino acids. V lost 3 bases and J lost 3; bases outside the gene matches: 4. CDR3 in amino acids: CASSFDRVKETQYF. Written as DNA, the CDR3 is TGTGCCAGCAGCTTCGACAGGGTAAAAGAGACCCAGTACTTC.

The genes are TRBV7-8 and TRBJ1-1; tentative D call: TRBD1 (6 bases). CDR1 is SGHVS, CDR2 FQNEAQ, per germline. The CDR3 runs to 16 residues. The V end was cut by 1 base, the J end by 1 base, with 13 bases between. In DNA form, the CDR3 reads TGTGCCAGCAGCTTAGTCCAGATGGGGGCGAACACTGAAGCTTTCTTT. Translating gives CASSLVQMGANTEAFF.

The chain combines TRBV6-5 with TRBJ1-4; 8 bases map to TRBD1. CDR3 length: 15 residues. The junction had 11 bases not matched to a gene; V was cut back by 6 bases and J by 8 bases. CDR1 and CDR2 from the germline V gene are MNHEY and SVGAGI. CDR3 nucleotides: TGTGCCAGCAGCCCCGGACAGGGCTGGCCCGAAAAACTGTTTTTT. The encoded protein is CASSPGQGWPEKLFF.

The chain is built from TRBV30 and TRBJ1-5; D remains ambiguous. The CDR3 length is 16 residues. Trimming pared 1 base from V and 2 bases from J, leaving 15 bases between. Germline-derived CDR1 and CDR2 are GTSNPN and SVGIG (reference sequence). CDR3 amino acids: CAWSDWRSGGNQPQHF. In DNA form, the CDR3 reads TGTGCCTGGAGTGACTGGAGGAGTGGGGGCAATCAGCCCCAGCATTTT.

This chain connects TRBV13 to TRBJ1-1, with D perhaps TRBD1 (5 bases). With 5 bases removed from V and 5 bases from J, the gap between germline ends came to 15 bases. CDR1 and CDR2 (germline): PRHDT, FYEKMQ (reference sequence). The CDR3 has 14 amino acids. Here the CDR3 DNA reads TGTGCCAGCAGCCCCGGGGGTGGAGTAACTGAAGCTTTCTTT. This encodes CASSPGGGVTEAFF.

V is TRBV5-1 and J is TRBJ1-1; maybe TRBD1 (5 bases). Germline V gene lookup returns CDR1 SGHRS and CDR2 YFSETQ. CDR3 length: 14 amino acids. V shed 3 bases and J shed 0 bases, with 9 bases lying between them. CDR3 nucleotide sequence: TGCGCCAGCAGCTCGACAGTCATGAACACTGAAGCTTTCTTT. Translation: CASSSTVMNTEAFF.

This clone was seen only once. The chain joins TRBV3-1 (or the pseudogene TRBV3-2) to TRBJ2-7; tentatively, D is TRBD1 (6 bases). Germline V gene sequence: CDR1 LGHDT, CDR2 YNNKEL (reference sequence). CDR3 length equals 16 residues. Between the trimmed V and J ends, which lost 1 base and 6 bases, there was a span of 19 bases. The CDR3 protein is CASSQVKQGMFGEQYF. The DNA of the CDR3 is TGTGCCAGCAGCCAAGTTAAGCAGGGGATGTTCGGCGAGCAGTACTTC.

The chain joins TRBV2 to TRBJ2-5; D is perhaps TRBD2 (7 bases). CDR3 size: 14 residues. Germline V lookup: CDR1 SNHLY, CDR2 FYNNEI. With 7 bases removed from V and 5 bases from J, the gap between germline ends came to 17 bases. CDR3 nucleotides: TGTGCCAGCACCCGAAGGGGGGGGAGTGAGACCCAGTACTTC. Amino acids: CASTRRGGSETQYF.

This CDR3 is CASSQGQKKLTNTGELFF. The CDR3, as DNA: TGCGCCAGCAGCCAGGGACAGAAAAAATTAACGAACACCGGGGAGCTGTTTTTT. V and J are TRBV4-3 and TRBJ2-2, with 7 positions matching TRBD1. CDR3 size: 18 residues. Germline assignment: CDR1 LGHNA and CDR2 YSLEER. The junction had 10 bases not matched to a gene; V was cut back by 3 bases and J by 0 bases.

The chain couples TRBV4-3 to TRBJ2-2; 10 bases are a match to TRBD1. Germline CDR1 is LGHNA and CDR2 is YSLEER. J was trimmed by 9 bases and V by 3 bases; bases with no gene match: 7. CDR3 length: 15 residues. CDR3 residues: CASSQPGTGERELFF. As DNA, the CDR3 is TGCGCCAGCAGCCAGCCCGGGACAGGGGAACGGGAGCTGTTTTTT.

The chain recombines TRBV12-3 or TRBV12-4 with TRBJ2-1; D is uncertain. V shed 4 bases and J shed 3 bases, with 7 bases lying between them. The CDR3 spans 13 residues. The CDR3 region has the DNA TGTGCCAGCAGTTCGACTCTCTACAATGAGCAGTTCTTC. Protein: CASSSTLYNEQFF.

The chain has TRBV6-4 and TRBJ1-1; a possible D gene is TRBD1 (5 bases). This CDR3 has 13 amino acids. Per germline, CDR1 MRHNA and CDR2 SNTAGT. The ends were cut back, 4 bases at V and 2 bases at J, with 8 bases in the middle. CDR3 region: CASSADRNTEAFF. The CDR3 nucleotides are TGTGCCAGCAGTGCAGACAGAAACACTGAAGCTTTCTTT.

The chain uses TRBV9 and TRBJ2-2, with 7 bases identical to TRBD1. In germline, CDR1 is SGDLS, CDR2 YYNGEE. With V trimmed by 4 bases and J by 2 bases, 8 bases remained unmatched. The CDR3 length is 16 residues. The CDR3 here is CASSLTDRANTGELFF. CDR3 coding DNA: TGTGCCAGCAGCTTAACCGACAGGGCCAACACCGGGGAGCTGTTTTTT.

The CDR3 bases are TGTGCCAGCAGTTACTCGAGACAGAAATACGAGCAGTACTTC. It specifies CASSYSRQKYEQYF. The J gene is TRBJ2-7, the V gene TRBV6-5, with D perhaps TRBD1 (5 bases). Trimming pared 0 bases from V and 4 bases from J, leaving 10 bases between. The CDR3 runs to 14 residues. CDR1 and CDR2 (germline): MNHEY, SVGAGI.

V usage is TRBV20-1 and J usage is TRBJ2-1, with unresolved D. The CDR3 is 13 amino acids. Trimming stripped 3 bases from V and 2 bases from J, with 8 bases between. Germline CDR1 reads DFQATT; CDR2 reads SNEGSKA (reference sequence). CDR3 in DNA: TGCAGTGCTAGTAAGCAGGCCTACAATGAGCAGTTCTTC. It encodes CSASKQAYNEQFF.

The chain recombines TRBV11-3 with TRBJ1-1; no firm D call. Germline V lookup: CDR1 SGHNT, CDR2 YENEEA. V lost 5 bases and J 13 bases, leaving 17 bases between the germline ends. The CDR3 has 12 amino acids. CDR3: CASSGGSHEIFF. Here the CDR3 DNA reads TGTGCCAGCAGCGGCGGGAGTCATGAAATTTTCTTT. The whole variable domain, remainder taken from reference TRBV11-3 and TRBJ1-1, is EAGVVQSPRYKIIEKKQPVAFWCNPISGHNTLYWYLQNLGQGPELLIRYENEEAVDDSQLPKDRFSAERLKGVDSTLKIQPAELGDSAVYLCASSGGSHEIFFGQGTRLTVV.

This chain connects TRBV3-1 (or the pseudogene TRBV3-2) to TRBJ1-1, with TRBD1 identical over 10 bases. The CDR3 loop spans 15 amino acids. Germline CDR1 LGHDT, CDR2 YNNKEL (reference sequence). Trimming at V came to 2 bases and at J to 6 bases, leaving 6 bases not matched to a gene. This chain's CDR3 is CASSQRQGAWAEAFF. CDR3 nucleotide sequence: TGTGCCAGCAGCCAACGACAGGGGGCTTGGGCTGAAGCTTTCTTT.

Concerning this clone itself: Other DNA sequences within the sample encode an identical CDR3. The chain employs TRBV5-4 and TRBJ1-4; a weak D match, TRBD1 (5 bases). V lost 0 bases and J lost 8, with 11 bases in between. The germline gives CDR1 SGHNT, CDR2 YYREEE (reference sequence). This CDR3 spans 14 amino acids. Here the CDR3 reads CASSLGQGGEKLFF. As DNA, the CDR3 is TGTGCCAGCAGCTTGGGGCAGGGAGGGGAAAAACTGTTTTTT. Combining the CDR3 with reference TRBV5-4 and TRBJ1-4 gives the whole variable domain ETGVTQSPTHLIKTRGQQVTLRCSSQSGHNTVSWYQQALGQGPQFIFQYYREEENGRGNFPPRFSGLQFPNYSSELNVNALELDDSALYLCASSLGQGGEKLFFGSGTQLSVL.

This clone was recorded only once. This rearrangement joins TRBV5-1 to TRBJ1-1, with TRBD1 matching 9 bases. Per germline, CDR1 SGHRS and CDR2 YFSETQ. V dropped 4 bases and J dropped 2; count of bases not matched to a gene: 6. This CDR3 contains 15 residues. This chain's CDR3 is CASSRRTGDNTEAFF. The CDR3 DNA is TGCGCCAGCAGCCGTAGGACAGGGGATAACACTGAAGCTTTCTTT.

This clone was seen only once. The V gene is TRBV12-5, the J gene TRBJ1-3, with TRBD1 as a possible D gene (6 bases). CDR1 LGHNT and CDR2 FRNRAP come from the germline V gene. The CDR3 is 15 amino acids. Trimming removed 1 base at V and 4 bases at J, with 11 bases between. The CDR3 protein is CASGLDRDTGNTIYF. In DNA, the CDR3 is TGTGCTAGTGGTTTGGACAGGGACACAGGAAACACCATATATTTT.

The chain uses TRBV6-1 and TRBJ2-3; D possibly corresponds to TRBD1 (5 bases). The CDR3 totals 16 residues. Germline loops: CDR1 MNHNS, CDR2 SASEGT. Between the trimmed V and J ends, which lost 3 bases and 5 bases, there was a span of 18 bases. The CDR3 here is CASSDITGSPVDTQYF. CDR3 DNA sequence: TGTGCCAGCAGTGACATTACAGGTAGCCCAGTAGATACGCAGTATTTT.

This clone was recorded once. This chain joins TRBV14 and TRBJ2-3, with D hard to call. The CDR3 contains 16 residues. V lost 2 bases, J lost 1 base, and 13 bases lay in between. Germline V gene sequence: CDR1 SGHDN, CDR2 FVKESK. The CDR3 protein is CASSQTNTGGTDTQYF. For the CDR3, the DNA is TGTGCCAGCAGCCAAACAAACACCGGAGGCACAGATACGCAGTATTTT.

The gene calls are TRBV10-3 and TRBJ2-7; TRBD2 aligns across 7 bases. Germline values: CDR1 ENHRY, CDR2 SYGVKD. This CDR3 has 15 residues. The trim removed 7 bases at V and 3 bases at J, leaving 12 bases unmatched. The CDR3 nucleotides are TGTGCCATCAAAGCGGGGCTAGCGGAAAACTACGAGCAGTACTTC. As protein: CAIKAGLAENYEQYF.

This sequence joins TRBV19 and TRBJ1-1, with D tentatively TRBD1 (5 bases). The V end lost 3 bases, the J end lost 0 bases, and 11 bases lay between the germline ends. Germline loops: CDR1 LNHDA, CDR2 SQIVND (reference sequence). The CDR3 contains 15 residues. For the CDR3, the DNA is TGTGCCAGTAGTATGCAGGGTTTGGTGAACACTGAAGCTTTCTTT. Its translation: CASSMQGLVNTEAFF.